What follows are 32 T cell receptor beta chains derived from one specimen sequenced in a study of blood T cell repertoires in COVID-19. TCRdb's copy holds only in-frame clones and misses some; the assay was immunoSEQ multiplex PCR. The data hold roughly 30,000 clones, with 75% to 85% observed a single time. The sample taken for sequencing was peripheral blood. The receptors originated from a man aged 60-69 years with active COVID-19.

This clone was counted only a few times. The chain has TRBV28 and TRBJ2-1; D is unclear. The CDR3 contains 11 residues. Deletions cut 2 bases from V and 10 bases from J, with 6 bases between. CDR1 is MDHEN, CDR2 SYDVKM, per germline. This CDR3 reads CASSLQLEQFF. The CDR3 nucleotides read TGTGCCAGCAGTTTACAGTTAGAGCAGTTCTTC.

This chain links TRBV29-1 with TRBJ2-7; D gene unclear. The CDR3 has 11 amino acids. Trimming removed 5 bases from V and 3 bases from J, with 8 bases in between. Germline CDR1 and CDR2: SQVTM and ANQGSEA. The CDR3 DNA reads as TGCAGCGTTATCAACAGCTACGAGCAGTACTTC. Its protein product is CSVINSYEQYF.

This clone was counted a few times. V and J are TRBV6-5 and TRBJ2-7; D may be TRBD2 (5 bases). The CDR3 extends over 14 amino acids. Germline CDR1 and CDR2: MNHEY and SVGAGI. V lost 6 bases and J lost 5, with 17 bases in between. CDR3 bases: TGTGCCAGCAGCCTTTACCGGGGTTGGGACGAGCAGTACTTC. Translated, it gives CASSLYRGWDEQYF.

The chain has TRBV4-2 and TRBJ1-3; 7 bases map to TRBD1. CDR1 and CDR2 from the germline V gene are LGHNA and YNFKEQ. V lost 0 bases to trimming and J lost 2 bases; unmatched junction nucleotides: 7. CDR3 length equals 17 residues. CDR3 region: CASSQDPGRGTGNTIYF. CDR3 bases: TGTGCCAGCAGCCAAGATCCAGGCAGGGGGACTGGAAACACCATATATTTT.

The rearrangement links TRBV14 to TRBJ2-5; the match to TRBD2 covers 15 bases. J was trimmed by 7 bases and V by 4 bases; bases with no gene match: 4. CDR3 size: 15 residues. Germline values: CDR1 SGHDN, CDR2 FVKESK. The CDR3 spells CASSPRTSGRATQYF. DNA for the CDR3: TGTGCCAGCAGCCCGAGGACTAGCGGGAGGGCGACCCAGTACTTC.

CDR3: CASSPWTLHYGYTF. The DNA for the CDR3 is TGTGCCAGCTCACCCTGGACACTTCACTATGGCTACACCTTC. The rearrangement uses TRBV18 and TRBJ1-2; D possibly corresponds to TRBD1 (5 bases). Germline V gives CDR1 KGHSH, CDR2 LQKENI. CDR3 length equals 14 residues. Trimming left V 3 bases short and J 3 bases short, with 11 bases between.

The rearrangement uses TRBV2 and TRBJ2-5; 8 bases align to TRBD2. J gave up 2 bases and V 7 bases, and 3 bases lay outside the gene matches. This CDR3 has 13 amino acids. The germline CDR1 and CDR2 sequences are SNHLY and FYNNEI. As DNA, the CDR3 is TGTGCCAGCACCCGGGGGGGACAAGAGACCCAGTACTTC. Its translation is CASTRGGQETQYF.

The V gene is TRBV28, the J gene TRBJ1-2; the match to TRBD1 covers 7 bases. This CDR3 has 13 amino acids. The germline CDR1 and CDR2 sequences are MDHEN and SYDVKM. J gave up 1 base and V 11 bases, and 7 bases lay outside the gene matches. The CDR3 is CAYGDRFNYGYTF. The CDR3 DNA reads TGTGCCTACGGGGACAGATTTAACTATGGCTACACCTTC.

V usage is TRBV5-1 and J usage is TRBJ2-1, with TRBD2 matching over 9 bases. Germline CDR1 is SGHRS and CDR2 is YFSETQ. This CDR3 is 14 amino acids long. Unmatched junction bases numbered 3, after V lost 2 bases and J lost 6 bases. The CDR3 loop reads CASSFLAGSNEQFF. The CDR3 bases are TGCGCCAGCAGCTTTCTAGCGGGATCCAATGAGCAGTTCTTC.

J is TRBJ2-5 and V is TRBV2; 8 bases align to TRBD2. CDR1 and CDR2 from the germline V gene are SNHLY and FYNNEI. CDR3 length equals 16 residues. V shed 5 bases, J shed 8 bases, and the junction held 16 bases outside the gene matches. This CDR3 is CASSLTSGEGPRTQYF. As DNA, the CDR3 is TGTGCCAGCAGTCTTACTAGCGGAGAGGGTCCAAGAACCCAGTACTTC. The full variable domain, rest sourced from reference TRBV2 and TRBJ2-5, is EPEVTQTPSHQVTQMGQEVILRCVPISNHLYFYWYRQILGQKVEFLVSFYNNEISEKSEIFDDQFSVERPDGSNFTLKIRSTKLEDSAMYFCASSLTSGEGPRTQYFGPGTRLLVL.

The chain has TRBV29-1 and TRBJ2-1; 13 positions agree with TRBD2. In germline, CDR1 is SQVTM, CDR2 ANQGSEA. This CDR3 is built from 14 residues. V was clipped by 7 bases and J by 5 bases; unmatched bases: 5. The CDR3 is CSGGLAGVNNEQFF. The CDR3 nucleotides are TGCAGCGGCGGACTAGCGGGAGTAAACAATGAGCAGTTCTTC.

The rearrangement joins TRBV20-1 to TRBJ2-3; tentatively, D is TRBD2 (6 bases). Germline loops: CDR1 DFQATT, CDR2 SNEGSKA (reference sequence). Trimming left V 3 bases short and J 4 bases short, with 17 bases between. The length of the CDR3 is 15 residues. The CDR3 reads CSASWAGAGSDTQYF. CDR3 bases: TGCAGTGCTAGTTGGGCAGGCGCGGGGTCAGATACGCAGTATTTT.

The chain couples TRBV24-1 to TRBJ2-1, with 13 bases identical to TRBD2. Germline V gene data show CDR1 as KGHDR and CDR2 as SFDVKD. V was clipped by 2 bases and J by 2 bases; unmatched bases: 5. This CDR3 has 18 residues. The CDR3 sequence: CATSDWGTSGNPYNEQFF. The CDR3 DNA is TGTGCCACCAGTGATTGGGGGACTAGCGGGAATCCCTACAATGAGCAGTTCTTC.

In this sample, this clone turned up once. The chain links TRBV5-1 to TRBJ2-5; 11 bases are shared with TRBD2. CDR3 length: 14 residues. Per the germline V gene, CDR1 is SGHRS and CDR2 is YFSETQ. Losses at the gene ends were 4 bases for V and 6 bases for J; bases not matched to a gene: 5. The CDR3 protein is CASSTGTSGKTQYF. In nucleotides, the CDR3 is TGCGCCAGCAGCACAGGGACTAGCGGAAAGACCCAGTACTTC.

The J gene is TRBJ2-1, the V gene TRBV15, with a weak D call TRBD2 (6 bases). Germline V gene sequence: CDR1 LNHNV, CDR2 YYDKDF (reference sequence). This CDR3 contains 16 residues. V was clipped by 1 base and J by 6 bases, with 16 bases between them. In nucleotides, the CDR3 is TGTGCCACCAGCAGAGTGCCTACCGGGAGCCTCAATGAGCAGTTCTTC. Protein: CATSRVPTGSLNEQFF.

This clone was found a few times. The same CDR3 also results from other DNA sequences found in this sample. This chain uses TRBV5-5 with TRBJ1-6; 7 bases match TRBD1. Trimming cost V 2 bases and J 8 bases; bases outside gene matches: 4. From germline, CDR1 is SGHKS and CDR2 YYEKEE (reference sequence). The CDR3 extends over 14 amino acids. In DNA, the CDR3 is TGTGCCAGCAGCTTAAGGGGGCCAGATTCACCCCTCCACTTT. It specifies CASSLRGPDSPLHF. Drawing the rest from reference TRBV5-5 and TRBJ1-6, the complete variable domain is DAGVTQSPTHLIKTRGQQVTLRCSPISGHKSVSWYQQVLGQGPQFIFQYYEKEERGRGNFPDRFSARQFPNYSSELNVNALLLGDSALYLCASSLRGPDSPLHFGNGTRLTVT.

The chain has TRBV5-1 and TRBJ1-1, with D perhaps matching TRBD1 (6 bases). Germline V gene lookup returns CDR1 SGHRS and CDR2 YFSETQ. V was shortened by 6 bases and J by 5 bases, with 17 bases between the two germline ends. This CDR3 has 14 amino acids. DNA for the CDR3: TGCGCCAGCACACGAACAGGGAAAGTAACTGAAGCTTTCTTT. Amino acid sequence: CASTRTGKVTEAFF.

CDR3 sequence: CASGVDEQFF. Here the CDR3 DNA reads TGTGCCAGCGGAGTCGATGAGCAGTTCTTC. V and J are TRBV7-3 and TRBJ2-1; D remains unclear. This CDR3 contains 10 residues. Germline V CDR1 and CDR2: SGHTA, FQGTGA. The ends were cut back, 8 bases at V and 8 bases at J, with 7 bases in the middle.

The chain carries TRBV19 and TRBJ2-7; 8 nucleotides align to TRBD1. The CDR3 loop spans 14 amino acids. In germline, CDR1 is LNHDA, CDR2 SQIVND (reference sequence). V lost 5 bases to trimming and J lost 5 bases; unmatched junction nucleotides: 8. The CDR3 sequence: CASSLTGVKDEQYF. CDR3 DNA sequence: TGTGCCAGTAGTCTGACAGGGGTTAAGGACGAGCAGTACTTC.

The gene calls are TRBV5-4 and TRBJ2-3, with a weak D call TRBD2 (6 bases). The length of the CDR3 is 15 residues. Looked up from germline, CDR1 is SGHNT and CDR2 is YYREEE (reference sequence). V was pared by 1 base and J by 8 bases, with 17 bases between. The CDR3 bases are TGTGCCAGCAGCTTGCAGATAGCGGACCAAGGTACGCAGTATTTT. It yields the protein CASSLQIADQGTQYF.

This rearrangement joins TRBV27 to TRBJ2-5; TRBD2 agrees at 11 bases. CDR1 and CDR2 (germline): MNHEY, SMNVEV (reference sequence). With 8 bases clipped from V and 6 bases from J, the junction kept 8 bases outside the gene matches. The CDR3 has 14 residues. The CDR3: CASGKLAGAQTQYF. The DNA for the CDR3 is TGTGCCAGCGGAAAACTAGCGGGAGCGCAGACCCAGTACTTC.

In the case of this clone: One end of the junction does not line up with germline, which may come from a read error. CDR3 DNA: TGTGCCAGCAGGTTGGACAGGGATAATGAGAAACTGTTTTTT. Translating it yields CASRLDRDNEKLFF. The V gene is TRBV28, the J gene TRBJ1-4, with 8 bases that match TRBD1. The CDR3 spans 14 residues. In germline, CDR1 is MDHEN, CDR2 SYDVKM.

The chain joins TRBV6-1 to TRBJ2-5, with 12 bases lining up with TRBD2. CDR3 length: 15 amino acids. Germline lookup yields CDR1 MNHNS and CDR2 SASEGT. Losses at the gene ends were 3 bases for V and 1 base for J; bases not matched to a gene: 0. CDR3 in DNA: TGTGCCAGCAGTGAGACTAGCGGGAGCCAAGAGACCCAGTACTTC. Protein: CASSETSGSQETQYF.

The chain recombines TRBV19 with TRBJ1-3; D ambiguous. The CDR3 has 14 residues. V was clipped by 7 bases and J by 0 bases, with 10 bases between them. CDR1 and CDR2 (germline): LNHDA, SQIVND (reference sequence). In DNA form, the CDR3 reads TGTGCCAGTAAGGTGGGGAGCTCTGGAAACACCATATATTTT. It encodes CASKVGSSGNTIYF.

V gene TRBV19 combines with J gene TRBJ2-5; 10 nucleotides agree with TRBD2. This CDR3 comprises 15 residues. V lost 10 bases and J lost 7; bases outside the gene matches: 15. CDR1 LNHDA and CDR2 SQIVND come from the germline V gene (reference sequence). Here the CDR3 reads CATANGLAVGGTQYF. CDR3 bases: TGTGCCACCGCTAATGGACTAGCGGTTGGGGGGACCCAGTACTTC. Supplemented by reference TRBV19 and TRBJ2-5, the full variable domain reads DGGITQSPKYLFRKEGQNVTLSCEQNLNHDAMYWYRQDPGQGLRLIYYSQIVNDFQKGDIAEGYSVSREKKESFPLTVTSAQKNPTAFYLCATANGLAVGGTQYFGPGTRLLVL.

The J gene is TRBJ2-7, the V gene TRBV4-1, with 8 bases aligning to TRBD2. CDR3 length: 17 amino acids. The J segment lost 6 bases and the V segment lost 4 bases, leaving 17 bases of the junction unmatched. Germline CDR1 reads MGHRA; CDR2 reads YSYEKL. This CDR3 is CASSPRLSGRVKGEQYF. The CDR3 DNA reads TGCGCCAGCAGCCCGCGGCTAAGCGGGAGAGTTAAGGGCGAGCAGTACTTC.

The CDR3 DNA reads as TGTGCTAGTGGCCTACGGGAGGGCCGTTCAAATGAGCAGTTCTTC. Protein product: CASGLREGRSNEQFF. The gene calls are TRBV12-5 and TRBJ2-1; 8 bases align to TRBD2. Losses at the gene ends were 6 bases for V and 7 bases for J; bases not matched to a gene: 11. Germline V gene data show CDR1 as LGHNT and CDR2 as FRNRAP. The CDR3 sequence is 15 residues long.

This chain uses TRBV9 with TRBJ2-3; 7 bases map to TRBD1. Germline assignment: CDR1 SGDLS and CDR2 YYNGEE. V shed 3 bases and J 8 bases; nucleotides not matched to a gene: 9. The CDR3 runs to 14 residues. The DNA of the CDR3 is TGTGCCAGCAGCGGTCGACAGGGCGGTCGTACGCAGTATTTT. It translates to CASSGRQGGRTQYF.

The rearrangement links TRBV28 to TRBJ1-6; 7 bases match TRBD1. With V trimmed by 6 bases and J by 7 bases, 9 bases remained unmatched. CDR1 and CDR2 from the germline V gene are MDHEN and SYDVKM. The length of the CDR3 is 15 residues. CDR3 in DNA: TGTGCCAGCAGATTTGCCGGGACAGCAAATTCACCCCTCCACTTT. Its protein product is CASRFAGTANSPLHF.

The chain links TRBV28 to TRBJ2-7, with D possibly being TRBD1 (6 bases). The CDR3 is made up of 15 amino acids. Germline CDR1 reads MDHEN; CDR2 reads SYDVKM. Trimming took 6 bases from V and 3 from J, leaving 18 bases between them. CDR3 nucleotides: TGTGCCAGCAGCCAACTGTCGGGACATGTCTACGAGCAGTACTTC. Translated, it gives CASSQLSGHVYEQYF.

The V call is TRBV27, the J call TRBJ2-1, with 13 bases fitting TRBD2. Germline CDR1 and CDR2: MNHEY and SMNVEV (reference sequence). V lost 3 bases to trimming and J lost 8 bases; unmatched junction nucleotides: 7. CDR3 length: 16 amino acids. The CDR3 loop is CASSFTLAGGPDEQFF. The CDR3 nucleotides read TGTGCCAGCAGTTTCACACTAGCGGGAGGGCCGGATGAGCAGTTCTTC.

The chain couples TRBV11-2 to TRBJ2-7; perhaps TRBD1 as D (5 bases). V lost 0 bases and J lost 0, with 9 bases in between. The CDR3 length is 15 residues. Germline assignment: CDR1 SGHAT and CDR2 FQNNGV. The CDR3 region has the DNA TGTGCCAGCAGCTTAGAGGGGCCGATCTCCTACGAGCAGTACTTC. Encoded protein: CASSLEGPISYEQYF. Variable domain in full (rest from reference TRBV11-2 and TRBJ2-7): EAGVAQSPRYKIIEKRQSVAFWCNPISGHATLYWYQQILGQGPKLLIQFQNNGVVDDSQLPKDRFSAERLKGVDSTLKIQPAKLEDSAVYLCASSLEGPISYEQYFGPGTRLTVT.